These 3 T cell receptor beta chains originate from one sample sequenced in a study of naive and memory T cell subsets. An equimolar mix of two oligonucleotides served as the beta constant-region primer for TRBC1 and TRBC2. TCRdb re-called the UMI-ligation and nested PCR reads with MiXCR, one entry per CDR3 protein. Of tens of thousands of distinct CDR3 sequences detected, 11% appear once; the ten largest clones hold roughly 18%. The specimen sequenced was central memory CD8+ T cells from blood. Receptor source: a human donor in good health.

The chain carries TRBV12-3 or TRBV12-4 and TRBJ2-3; D not resolved. This CDR3 is 16 amino acids long. Deletions cut 3 bases from V and 4 bases from J, with 17 bases between. The CDR3 nucleotides read TGTGCCAGCAGTTTTTTGGCGGACCCAACGGCAGATACGCAGTATTTT. Encoded protein: CASSFLADPTADTQYF.

The genes are TRBV27 and TRBJ2-5; 12 positions agree with TRBD1. CDR1 and CDR2 from the germline V gene are MNHEY and SMNVEV (reference sequence). V gave up 0 bases and J gave up 5 bases; unmatched junction bases: 7. The CDR3 totals 17 residues. The CDR3 nucleotides are TGTGCCAGCAGTTTATCAAGTGGGGACAGGGGGCTGGAGACCCAGTACTTC. Amino acids: CASSLSSGDRGLETQYF.

This clonotype was found many times. This chain uses TRBV30 with TRBJ2-7; D not certain. The CDR3 has 11 residues. CDR1 and CDR2 (germline): GTSNPN, SVGIG (reference sequence). Trimming removed 5 bases at V and 4 bases at J, with 9 bases between. Here the CDR3 DNA reads TGTGCCTGGTATACAGCTTACGAGCAGTACTTC. Translation gives CAWYTAYEQYF.